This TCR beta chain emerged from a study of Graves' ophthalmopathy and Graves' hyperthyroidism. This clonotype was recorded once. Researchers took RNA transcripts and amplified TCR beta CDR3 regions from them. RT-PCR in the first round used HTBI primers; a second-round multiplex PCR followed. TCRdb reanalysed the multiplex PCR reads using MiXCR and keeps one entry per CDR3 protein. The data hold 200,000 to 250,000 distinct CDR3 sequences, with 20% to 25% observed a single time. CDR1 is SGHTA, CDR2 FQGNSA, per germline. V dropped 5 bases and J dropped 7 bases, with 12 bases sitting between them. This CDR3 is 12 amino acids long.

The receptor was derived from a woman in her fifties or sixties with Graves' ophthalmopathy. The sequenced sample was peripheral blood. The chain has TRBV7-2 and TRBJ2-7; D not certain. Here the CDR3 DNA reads TGTGCCAGCAGCACCCGTCCTAAGGAGCAGTACTTC. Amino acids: CASSTRPKEQYF. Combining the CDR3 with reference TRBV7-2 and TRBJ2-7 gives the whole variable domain GAGVSQSPSNKVTEKGKDVELRCDPISGHTALYWYRQSLGQGLEFLIYFQGNSAPDKSGLPSDRFSAERTGGSVSTLTIQRTQQEDSAVYLCASSTRPKEQYFGPGTRLTVT.